The rows below give T cell receptor beta chains drawn from one sample of a study of OX40 agonist ivuxolimab in advanced cancers. Produced via immunoSEQ multiplex PCR; TCRdb's table is partial and in-frame only. The data show 65,000 to 90,000 clones, roughly 88% seen once. The sample in question was CD4+ or CD8+ T cells sorted from blood, obtained in a trial of the OX40 agonist ivuxolimab. The receptors were gathered from an adult with an advanced solid tumor such as melanoma, head and neck, liver or kidney cancer. Both conserved end residues are part of each CDR3. Fields, in order: J gene, CDR3 length, D gene, V gene, CDR3 protein. The D gene is left open where the match is weak.

J gene: TRBJ2-1
CDR3 length: 14
D gene: -
V gene: TRBV12-1
CDR3 protein: CASSVDWPWNEQFF

J gene: TRBJ2-3
CDR3 length: 13
D gene: -
V gene: TRBV7-8
CDR3 protein: CASSLPVFDTQYF

J gene: TRBJ1-4
CDR3 length: 13
D gene: TRBD1
V gene: TRBV6-1
CDR3 protein: CASRGQGNEKLFF

J gene: TRBJ2-1
CDR3 length: 15
D gene: TRBD1
V gene: TRBV5-1
CDR3 protein: CASSLVDRGGNEQFF

J gene: TRBJ2-7
CDR3 length: 11
D gene: -
V gene: TRBV28
CDR3 protein: CASSLEVEQYF

J gene: TRBJ2-1
CDR3 length: 13
D gene: -
V gene: TRBV30
CDR3 protein: CAWSKGPYNEQFF

J gene: TRBJ2-6
CDR3 length: 17
D gene: TRBD1
V gene: TRBV30
CDR3 protein: CAWSAGQGASGANVLTF

J gene: -
CDR3 length: 14
D gene: -
V gene: TRBV7-2
CDR3 protein: CASSFFRSSYEQYF

J gene: TRBJ2-7
CDR3 length: 13
D gene: TRBD1
V gene: TRBV30
CDR3 protein: CAWSVQGADSKSF

J gene: TRBJ2-1
CDR3 length: 15
D gene: TRBD2
V gene: TRBV11-3
CDR3 protein: CASSPGRGSYNEQFF

J gene: TRBJ1-1
CDR3 length: 12
D gene: -
V gene: TRBV28
CDR3 protein: CASTSYKAEAFF